Following are 9 T cell receptor beta chains from one sample sequenced in a study of blood T cells in healthy people across ages. A J-beta primer mix and a sample-barcoded 5' primer were used in a second PCR of roughly 6 to 12 cycles. One entry per CDR3 protein, called by TCRdb with MiXCR from the 5' RACE reads. The sample has approximately 1,700,000 distinct CDR3 sequences; about two fifths are singletons. Input material: blood. These TCRs come from a human donor in good health.

This clonotype turned up a few times. The rearrangement links TRBV5-5 to TRBJ2-1; weak D call: TRBD2 (6 bases). CDR3 length equals 15 residues. Trimming cost V 3 bases and J 4 bases, with 14 bases left between them. Germline CDR1 and CDR2: SGHKS and YYEKEE (reference sequence). The CDR3 sequence: CASSWAPAGYNEQFF. Here the CDR3 DNA reads TGTGCCAGCAGCTGGGCGCCAGCGGGTTACAATGAGCAGTTCTTC.

CDR3 nucleotide sequence: TGTGCCAGCAGCACCCGGACTAGCGGGCGATCCTACAATGAGCAGTTCTTC. Protein sequence: CASSTRTSGRSYNEQFF. The chain recombines TRBV11-2 with TRBJ2-1, with 11 bases lining up with TRBD2. CDR3 size: 17 residues. CDR1 SGHAT and CDR2 FQNNGV come from the germline V gene. V lost 5 bases, J lost 1 base, and 7 bases stayed unmatched.

This chain connects TRBV16 to TRBJ2-7; TRBD2 aligns across 11 bases. Per germline, CDR1 KGHSY and CDR2 FQNENV. The CDR3 length is 15 residues. Trimming took 2 bases from V and 5 from J; bases not matched to a gene: 5. Here the CDR3 DNA reads TGTGCCAGCAGCCAAGGACTAGCGGGTCTCGACGAGCAGTACTTC. It encodes CASSQGLAGLDEQYF.

The chain couples TRBV7-9 to TRBJ2-1; D gene uncertain. CDR1 is SEHNR and CDR2 is FQNEAQ in the germline V gene (reference sequence). The CDR3 totals 18 residues. Trimming took 3 bases from V and 3 from J, leaving 21 bases between them. CDR3 region: CASSFGLAKAVIYNEQFF. DNA for the CDR3: TGTGCCAGCAGCTTTGGTTTAGCAAAGGCAGTTATCTACAATGAGCAGTTCTTC.

The sample holds a few counts of this clonotype. V usage is TRBV6-5 and J usage is TRBJ2-5; either TRBD1 or TRBD2 may fit D (5 bases each). Germline assignment: CDR1 MNHEY and CDR2 SVGAGI. This CDR3 has 15 amino acids. V was trimmed by 5 bases and J by 3 bases, leaving 16 bases between them. CDR3 residues: CASSGAGPTKETQYF. The CDR3 region has the DNA TGTGCCAGCAGTGGAGCAGGGCCGACTAAAGAGACCCAGTACTTC.

The rearrangement uses TRBV29-1 and TRBJ2-1, with 7 nucleotides matching TRBD1. The germline gives CDR1 SQVTM, CDR2 ANQGSEA. The V gene end was trimmed by 7 bases and the J gene end by 4 bases; junction bases not matched to a gene: 4. CDR3 length: 12 residues. The CDR3 region has the DNA TGCAGCGCGGGACAGAAATACAATGAGCAGTTCTTC. Translated, it gives CSAGQKYNEQFF.

The chain is built from TRBV7-9 and TRBJ1-2; 9 positions match TRBD1. CDR3 length: 13 residues. Germline CDR1 is SEHNR and CDR2 is FQNEAQ (reference sequence). The J segment lost 10 bases and the V segment lost 7 bases, leaving 10 bases of the junction unmatched. The CDR3 is CASNQRDREDYTF. The CDR3 nucleotides read TGTGCCAGCAACCAACGGGACAGGGAAGACTACACCTTC.

The V call is TRBV7-6, the J call TRBJ1-5; a possible D gene is TRBD1 (5 bases). Germline values: CDR1 SGHVS, CDR2 FNYEAQ. V lost 2 bases, J lost 5 bases, and 13 bases lay in between. The CDR3 is made up of 15 amino acids. CDR3 protein: CASSLLGHRDQPQHF. The CDR3 coding sequence is TGTGCCAGCAGCTTACTCGGACATAGGGATCAGCCCCAGCATTTT.

In its sample, this clonotype was seen a few times. V is TRBV27 and J is TRBJ1-1; 9 positions agree with TRBD1. Germline CDR1 reads MNHEY; CDR2 reads SMNVEV (reference sequence). The CDR3 spans 14 residues. J gave up 2 bases and V 7 bases, and 5 bases lay outside the gene matches. For the CDR3, the DNA is TGTGCCAGCAAGGTGGACAGGGGAAACACTGAAGCTTTCTTT. As protein: CASKVDRGNTEAFF.